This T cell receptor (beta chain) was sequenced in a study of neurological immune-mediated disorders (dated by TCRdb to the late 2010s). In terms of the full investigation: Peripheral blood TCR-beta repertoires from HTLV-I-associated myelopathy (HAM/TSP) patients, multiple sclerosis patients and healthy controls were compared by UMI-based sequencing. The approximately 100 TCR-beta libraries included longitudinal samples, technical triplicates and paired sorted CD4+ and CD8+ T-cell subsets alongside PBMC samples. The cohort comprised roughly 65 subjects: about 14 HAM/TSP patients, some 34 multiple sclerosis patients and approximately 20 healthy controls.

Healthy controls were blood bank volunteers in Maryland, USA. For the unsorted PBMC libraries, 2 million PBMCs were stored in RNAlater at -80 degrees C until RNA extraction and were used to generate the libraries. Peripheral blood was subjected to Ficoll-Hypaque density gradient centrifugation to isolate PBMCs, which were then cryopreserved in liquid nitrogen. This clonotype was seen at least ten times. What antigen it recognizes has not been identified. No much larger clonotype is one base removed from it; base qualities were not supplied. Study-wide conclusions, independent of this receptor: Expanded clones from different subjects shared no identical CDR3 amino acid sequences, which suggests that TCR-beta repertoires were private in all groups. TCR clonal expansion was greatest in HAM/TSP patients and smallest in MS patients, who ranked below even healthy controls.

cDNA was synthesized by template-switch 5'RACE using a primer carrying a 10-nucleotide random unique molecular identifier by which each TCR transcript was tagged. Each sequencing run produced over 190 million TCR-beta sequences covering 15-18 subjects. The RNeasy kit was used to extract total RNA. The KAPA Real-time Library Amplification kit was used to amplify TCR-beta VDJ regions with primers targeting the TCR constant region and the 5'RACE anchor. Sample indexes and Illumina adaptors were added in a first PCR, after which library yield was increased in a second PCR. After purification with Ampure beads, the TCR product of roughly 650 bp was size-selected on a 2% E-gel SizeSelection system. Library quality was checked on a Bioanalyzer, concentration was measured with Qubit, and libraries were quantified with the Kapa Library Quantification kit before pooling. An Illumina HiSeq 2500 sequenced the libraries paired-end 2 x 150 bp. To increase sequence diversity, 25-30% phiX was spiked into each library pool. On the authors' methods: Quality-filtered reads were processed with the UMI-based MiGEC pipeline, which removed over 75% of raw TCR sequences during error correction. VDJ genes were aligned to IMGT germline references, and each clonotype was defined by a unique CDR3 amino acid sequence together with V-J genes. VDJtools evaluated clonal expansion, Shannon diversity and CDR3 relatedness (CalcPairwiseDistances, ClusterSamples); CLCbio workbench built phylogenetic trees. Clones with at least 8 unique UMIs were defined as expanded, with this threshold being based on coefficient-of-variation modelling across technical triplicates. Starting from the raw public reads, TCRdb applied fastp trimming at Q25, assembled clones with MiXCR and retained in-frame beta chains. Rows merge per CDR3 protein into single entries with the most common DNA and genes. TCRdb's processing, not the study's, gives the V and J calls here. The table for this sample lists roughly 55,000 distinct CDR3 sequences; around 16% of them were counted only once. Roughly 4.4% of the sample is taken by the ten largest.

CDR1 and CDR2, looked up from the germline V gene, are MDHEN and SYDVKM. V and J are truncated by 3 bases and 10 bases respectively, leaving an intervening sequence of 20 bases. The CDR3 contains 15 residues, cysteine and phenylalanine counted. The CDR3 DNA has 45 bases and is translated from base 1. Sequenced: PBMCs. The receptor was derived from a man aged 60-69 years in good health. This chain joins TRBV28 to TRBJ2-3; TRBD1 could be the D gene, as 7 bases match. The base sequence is TGTGCCAGCAGTTTGACAGGGAGGAGGGCGATATCGCAGTATTTT. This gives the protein CASSLTGRRAISQYF.